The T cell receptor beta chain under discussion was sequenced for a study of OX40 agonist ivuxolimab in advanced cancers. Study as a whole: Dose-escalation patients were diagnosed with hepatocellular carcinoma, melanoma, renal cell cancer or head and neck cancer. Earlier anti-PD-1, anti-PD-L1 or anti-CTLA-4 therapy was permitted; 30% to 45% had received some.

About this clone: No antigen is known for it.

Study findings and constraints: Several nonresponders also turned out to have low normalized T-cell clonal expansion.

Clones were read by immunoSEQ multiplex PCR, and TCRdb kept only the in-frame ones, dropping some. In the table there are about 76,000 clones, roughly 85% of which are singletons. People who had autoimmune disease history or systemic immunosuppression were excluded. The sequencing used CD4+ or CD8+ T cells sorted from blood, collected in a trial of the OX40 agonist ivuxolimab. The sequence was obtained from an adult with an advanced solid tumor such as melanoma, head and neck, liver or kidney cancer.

The CDR3 DNA follows: TGTGCCAGCAGCCCAGGGGGGAATCAGCCCCAGCATTTT. Translation gives CASSPGGNQPQHF. The chain recombines TRBV11-2 with TRBJ1-5; 7 bases agree with TRBD1. This CDR3 is 13 amino acids long. CDR1 and CDR2 (germline): SGHAT, FQNNGV. V trimming: 5 bases; J trimming: 4 bases; junction bases outside the gene matches: 2.